Each of the 24 T cell receptor beta chains below was sequenced from the same sample in a study of vaccination effects on CD4 cells after COVID-19. With the ViraFEST assay, the study expanded antigen-specific CD4+ T cells using viral peptide pools, then sequenced them. It was after roughly 11 days of culture that CD4+ T cells were isolated. All vaccine recipients tested negative for nucleocapsid antibodies and had never contracted SARS-CoV-2 infection. Their antigens remain unidentified. Assay used: immunoSEQ multiplex PCR; TCRdb lists only in-frame clones, some missing. Altogether about 38,000 clones are present, around 70% being singletons, with the ten largest covering about 23%. Sequenced material: CD4+ T cells from PBMCs cultured with SARS-CoV-2 spike peptides, taken before COVID-19 vaccination. Receptors were obtained from a human donor who received a COVID-19 vaccine.

The V call is TRBV5-1, the J call TRBJ2-5; 7 bases align to TRBD1. Trimming cost V 4 bases and J 2 bases; bases outside gene matches: 2. Germline V gives CDR1 SGHRS, CDR2 YFSETQ. CDR3 size: 13 residues. The CDR3 DNA follows: TGCGCCAGCAGCCCGGGACAGCAAGAGACCCAGTACTTC. Amino acids: CASSPGQQETQYF.

The V gene is TRBV3-1 (or the pseudogene TRBV3-2), the J gene TRBJ2-1; TRBD2 aligns across 11 bases. V shed 0 bases and J 14 bases; nucleotides not matched to a gene: 6. The CDR3 extends over 14 amino acids. Germline CDR1 is LGHDT and CDR2 is YNNKEL (reference sequence). CDR3 amino acids: CASSQDSTSGSKFF. CDR3 bases: TGTGCCAGCAGCCAAGATTCAACTAGCGGGAGTAAGTTCTTC.

This clone was observed a few times. This chain joins TRBV12-3 or TRBV12-4 and TRBJ2-7; either TRBD1 or TRBD2 may supply D (5 bases each). V lost 2 bases, J lost 7 bases, and 12 bases lay in between. The CDR3 runs to 13 residues. The CDR3 spells CASSLNRWREQYF. The DNA of the CDR3 is TGTGCCAGCAGTTTAAACAGGTGGAGGGAGCAGTACTTC.

Points on this clone: At one end the junction does not follow the germline gene, possibly because of a read error. The CDR3 DNA reads as TGTGCCAGCAGTGAAGCTTCCATTGGGACAGGTGGGCCCTTC. Its protein is CASSEASIGTGGPF. The chain recombines TRBV6-1 with TRBJ2-7, with TRBD1 identical over 8 bases. This CDR3 contains 14 residues. The germline gives CDR1 MNHNS, CDR2 SASEGT.

The chain joins TRBV7-9 to TRBJ2-6, with D unresolved. Per the germline V gene, CDR1 is SEHNR and CDR2 is FQNEAQ (reference sequence). This CDR3 contains 16 residues. V lost 7 bases to trimming and J lost 0 bases, with 13 bases between them. The CDR3 DNA sequence: TGTGCCAGCACGCTGGCAGGCAACTCTGGGGCCAACGTCCTGACTTTC. Translation gives CASTLAGNSGANVLTF.

There are a few counts of this clone. V usage is TRBV24-1 and J usage is TRBJ2-1, with 12 nucleotides matching TRBD2. Germline V CDR1 and CDR2: KGHDR, SFDVKD. The CDR3 consists of 16 residues. V was pared by 4 bases and J by 4 bases, with 4 bases of the junction left unmatched. The CDR3 DNA follows: TGTGCCACCAGTGACTACGGGACTAGCGGGTACAATGAGCAGTTCTTC. Amino acids: CATSDYGTSGYNEQFF.

V usage is TRBV25-1 and J usage is TRBJ1-6; TRBD1 matches at 7 bases. CDR1 is MGHDK, CDR2 SYGVNS, per germline. The junction had 6 bases not matched to a gene; V was cut back by 6 bases and J by 7 bases. This CDR3 region has 14 residues. CDR3 sequence: CASRSTGRNSPLHF. CDR3 bases: TGTGCCAGCAGGTCGACAGGGAGGAATTCACCCCTCCACTTT.

The V gene is TRBV29-1, the J gene TRBJ1-5; D is unclear. The CDR3 spans 13 residues. The V end lost 5 bases, the J end lost 2 bases, and 10 bases lay between the germline ends. Per germline, CDR1 SQVTM and CDR2 ANQGSEA. The CDR3 loop is CSVTASGNQPQHF. The CDR3 DNA reads TGCAGCGTTACCGCTAGCGGCAATCAGCCCCAGCATTTT.

This clone was recorded only once. V usage is TRBV5-4 and J usage is TRBJ2-1; 9 bases agree with TRBD2. The CDR3 runs to 16 residues. Unmatched junction bases numbered 9, after V lost 4 bases and J lost 4 bases. CDR1 is SGHNT and CDR2 is YYREEE in the germline V gene (reference sequence). The chain's CDR3 is CASSRAREGQYNEQFF. The CDR3 DNA reads as TGTGCCAGCAGCAGGGCGCGGGAGGGCCAGTACAATGAGCAGTTCTTC.

This chain uses TRBV2 with TRBJ1-6, with D unresolved. Looked up from germline, CDR1 is SNHLY and CDR2 is FYNNEI. The CDR3 sequence is 13 residues long. The V and J ends lost 5 bases and 5 bases respectively, with 7 bases between them. The chain's CDR3 is CASSRDHNSPLHF. The CDR3 bases are TGTGCCAGCAGTCGGGATCATAATTCACCCCTCCACTTT.

This rearrangement joins TRBV5-1 to TRBJ2-7, with TRBD1 as a possible D gene (6 bases). CDR3 length: 16 residues. Trimming pared 0 bases from V and 1 base from J, leaving 14 bases between. CDR1 is SGHRS, CDR2 YFSETQ, per germline. The CDR3 is CASSLARTVASYEQYF. CDR3 DNA: TGCGCCAGCAGCTTGGCTAGGACAGTAGCATCCTACGAGCAGTACTTC. The full variable domain, with the rest looked up from reference TRBV5-1 and TRBJ2-7, is KAGVTQTPRYLIKTRGQQVTLSCSPISGHRSVSWYQQTPGQGLQFLFEYFSETQRNKGNFPGRFSGRQFSNSRSEMNVSTLELGDSALYLCASSLARTVASYEQYFGPGTRLTVT.

The CDR3 region is CASSDSGTGELFF. DNA of the CDR3: TGTGCCAGCAGTGACTCAGGCACCGGGGAGCTGTTTTTT. The gene calls are TRBV6-4 and TRBJ2-2, with no clear D. CDR3 length: 13 residues. In germline, CDR1 is MRHNA, CDR2 SNTAGT. The V and J ends lost 0 bases and 4 bases respectively, with 3 bases between them.

The chain recombines TRBV7-9 with TRBJ1-1, with D maybe TRBD1 (6 bases). The CDR3 sequence is 16 residues long. Between the trimmed V and J ends, which lost 4 bases and 0 bases, there was a span of 15 bases. In germline, CDR1 is SEHNR, CDR2 FQNEAQ (reference sequence). The CDR3 DNA reads TGTGCCAGCAGCTCCCGGGGGGGCGTGATGAACACTGAAGCTTTCTTT. This translates into CASSSRGGVMNTEAFF.

A few counts support this clone. The chain uses TRBV5-1 and TRBJ2-7; 8 nucleotides match TRBD1. J lost 3 bases, V lost 4 bases, and 6 bases had no gene match. The CDR3 spans 14 residues. The germline gives CDR1 SGHRS, CDR2 YFSETQ. The CDR3 DNA follows: TGCGCCAGCAGCCCAGGCGACAGGGGCTACGAGCAGTACTTC. Translation: CASSPGDRGYEQYF. Full variable domain (remainder filled in from reference TRBV5-1 and TRBJ2-7): KAGVTQTPRYLIKTRGQQVTLSCSPISGHRSVSWYQQTPGQGLQFLFEYFSETQRNKGNFPGRFSGRQFSNSRSEMNVSTLELGDSALYLCASSPGDRGYEQYFGPGTRLTVT.

A few counts support this clone. This chain connects TRBV2 to TRBJ1-1; possible D gene TRBD1, 6 bases. V was cut by 7 bases and J by 4 bases, with 16 bases left in between. The CDR3 sequence is 14 residues long. CDR1 SNHLY and CDR2 FYNNEI come from the germline V gene. The CDR3 protein is CASTTGGAGTEAFF. In nucleotides, the CDR3 is TGTGCCAGCACCACGGGGGGGGCGGGCACTGAAGCTTTCTTT.

V and J are TRBV10-3 and TRBJ1-1; D not certain. With 3 bases removed from V and 1 base from J, the gap between germline ends came to 6 bases. CDR1 is ENHRY, CDR2 SYGVKD, per germline. The CDR3 sequence is 13 residues long. This chain's CDR3 is CAISEPRNTEAFF. The CDR3, as DNA: TGTGCCATCAGTGAACCCCGGAACACTGAAGCTTTCTTT.

The CDR3 DNA is TGTGCCAGCAGCCAAGCGACAGGGCTAGGGAATTCACCCCTCCACTTT. As protein: CASSQATGLGNSPLHF. The gene calls are TRBV4-2 and TRBJ1-6; 7 bases map to TRBD1. This CDR3 is 16 amino acids long. V trimming: 1 base; J trimming: 7 bases; junction bases outside the gene matches: 7. Germline CDR1 LGHNA, CDR2 YNFKEQ.

The V gene is TRBV6-5, the J gene TRBJ2-7; D possibly corresponds to TRBD2 (6 bases). This CDR3 is 14 amino acids long. With 8 bases removed from V and 0 bases from J, the gap between germline ends came to 14 bases. Germline V gene lookup returns CDR1 MNHEY and CDR2 SVGAGI. CDR3 nucleotides: TGTGCCAGCCTGCGGGACGGACTCTCCTACGAGCAGTACTTC. Its protein is CASLRDGLSYEQYF.

The count of this clone is one. The V call is TRBV5-1, the J call TRBJ1-4; D is uncertain. CDR1 is SGHRS, CDR2 YFSETQ, per germline. The CDR3 extends over 14 amino acids. Trimming removed 1 base from V and 10 bases from J, with 14 bases in between. The CDR3 DNA sequence: TGCGCCAGCAGCTTGAGGCCCCCTGAGGGAAAACTGTTTTTT. Encoded protein: CASSLRPPEGKLFF.

The sample holds a few counts of this clone. The V call is TRBV30, the J call TRBJ1-6; D unresolved. Germline V gene data show CDR1 as GTSNPN and CDR2 as SVGIG (reference sequence). The CDR3 totals 13 residues. V lost 1 base to trimming and J lost 4 bases, with 5 bases between them. CDR3 coding DNA: TGTGCCTGGAGTGATGGGTATAATTCACCCCTCCACTTT. Protein: CAWSDGYNSPLHF.

This chain connects TRBV18 to TRBJ2-2; the match to TRBD1 covers 8 bases. This CDR3 region has 16 residues. The V gene end was trimmed by 2 bases and the J gene end by 5 bases; junction bases not matched to a gene: 7. Germline V gene data show CDR1 as KGHSH and CDR2 as LQKENI. CDR3 in amino acids: CASSPYRQGKTGELFF. The CDR3 bases are TGTGCCAGCTCACCATACCGACAGGGGAAAACCGGGGAGCTGTTTTTT. Based on the CDR3 plus reference TRBV18 and TRBJ2-2, the full variable domain is NAGVMQNPRHLVRRRGQEARLRCSPMKGHSHVYWYRQLPEEGLKFMVYLQKENIIDESGMPKERFSAEFPKEGPSILRIQQVVRGDSAAYFCASSPYRQGKTGELFFGEGSRLTVL.

J is TRBJ2-1 and V is TRBV5-4; possible D gene TRBD2, 7 bases. There are 15 residues in the CDR3. The germline V and J ends were trimmed by 2 bases and 3 bases, with 12 bases remaining between them. Germline loops: CDR1 SGHNT, CDR2 YYREEE (reference sequence). The CDR3 DNA sequence: TGTGCCAGCAGCTTTCGGGGGGCCCTCTACAATGAGCAGTTCTTC. The encoded protein is CASSFRGALYNEQFF.

V usage is TRBV30 and J usage is TRBJ1-3; D is undetermined. The CDR3 covers 15 residues. The V end lost 2 bases, the J end lost 0 bases, and 11 bases lay between the germline ends. Germline CDR1 GTSNPN, CDR2 SVGIG (reference sequence). The CDR3: CAWSTLGPSGNTIYF. As DNA, the CDR3 is TGTGCCTGGAGTACCCTGGGTCCCTCTGGAAACACCATATATTTT.

V and J are TRBV7-9 and TRBJ2-3, with D possibly being TRBD2 (6 bases). Germline values: CDR1 SEHNR, CDR2 FQNEAQ (reference sequence). Trimming removed 0 bases at V and 3 bases at J, with 10 bases between. The CDR3 has 15 residues. CDR3 bases: TGTGCCAGCAGCTTAGCGGGGACTCCTACAGATACGCAGTATTTT. This encodes CASSLAGTPTDTQYF. Together with reference TRBV7-9 and TRBJ2-3, the CDR3 gives the full variable domain: DTGVSQNPRHKITKRGQNVTFRCDPISEHNRLYWYRQTLGQGPEFLTYFQNEAQLEKSRLLSDRFSAERPKGSFSTLEIQRTEQGDSAMYLCASSLAGTPTDTQYFGPGTRLTVL.